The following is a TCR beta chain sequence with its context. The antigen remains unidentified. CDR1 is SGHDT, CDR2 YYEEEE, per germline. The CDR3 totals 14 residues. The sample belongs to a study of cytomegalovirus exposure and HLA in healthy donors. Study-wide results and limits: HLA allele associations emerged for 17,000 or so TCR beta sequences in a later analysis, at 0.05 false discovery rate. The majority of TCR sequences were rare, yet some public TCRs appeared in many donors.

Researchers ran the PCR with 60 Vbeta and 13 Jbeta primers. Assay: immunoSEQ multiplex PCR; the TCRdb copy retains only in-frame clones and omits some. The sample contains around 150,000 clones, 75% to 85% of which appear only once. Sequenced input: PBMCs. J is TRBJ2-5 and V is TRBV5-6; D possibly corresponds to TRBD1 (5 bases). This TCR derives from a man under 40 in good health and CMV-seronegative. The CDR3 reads CATSSAGPGETQYF. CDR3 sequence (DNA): TGTGCAACCTCCTCGGCAGGGCCCGGAGAGACCCAGTACTTC.